The present TCR beta chain was sequenced within a study of CD8+CD57+ T cells in acquired aplastic anemia. CDR3 length: 15 residues. CDR1 and CDR2 from the germline V gene are SGDLS and YYNGEE. As for this clonotype: Its specificity is not known. A read error may explain this, as a much larger clone is one base away.

Study-wide points: Patients were compared with controls for CD8+ Simpson's diversity, and no significant difference emerged. It was found that twenty-nine CD8+ CDR3 sequences were shared between patients and controls.

Genomic DNA served as template for TCR beta VDJ and CDR3 profiling. MiXCR, run by TCRdb on the reads, gives a single entry per CDR3 protein. The sample shows 100,000 to 150,000 distinct CDR3 sequences, over 30% of them seen only once. Individuals selected for sequencing had exhibited CD8+CD57+ cell expansion on flow cytometry. Specimen: sorted CD4+, CD8+, or CD8+CD57+ T cells (not recorded which) from PBMCs. The chain joins TRBV9 to TRBJ2-5; TRBD2 matches 13 bases. Judging by the DNA end, TRBJ2-1 fits better; the J call may be wrong. This TCR derives from a human donor with aplastic anemia. The CDR3, as DNA: TGTGCCAGCGGCCCGGGGACTAGCGGGGAAGGGAAGCAGTTCTTC. Its protein product is CASGPGTSGEGKQFF.